There are many counts of the clone carrying this TCR beta chain. The data derive from a study of shared clonotypes between healthy human individuals. The CDR3 is 13 residues long. The V end was cut by 3 bases, the J end by 2 bases, with 7 bases between. Germline CDR1 is MNHEY and CDR2 is SMNVEV (reference sequence). TCRdb's table, derived via immunoSEQ multiplex PCR, lists solely in-frame clones and lacks some. The table includes about 980,000 clones, about 80% detected once. V and J are TRBV27 and TRBJ1-2, with D unclear. The receptor was isolated from a man aged 18 to 29 in good health. The specimen sequenced was memory CD4+ T cells sorted from blood. Sample subset: CD45RA-negative fraction. In nucleotides, the CDR3 is TGTGCCAGCAGTTTGACGGGGAACTATGGCTACACCTTC. This sequence encodes CASSLTGNYGYTF.